Each of the 22 T cell receptor beta chains below was sequenced from the same sample in a study of persistence of HIV-infected CD4 T cells. Sequencing used immunoSEQ version 4 in survey mode. Profiled with immunoSEQ multiplex PCR; TCRdb holds only in-frame clones, not every one. The sample carries over 60,000 clones, 65% to 80% recorded once. Cells were stimulated with overlapping HIV-1 Gag 15-mer peptides. CD40L/CD69 double-negative CD45RO-high memory CD4+ T cells were collected. No cognate antigen is known for these TCRs. The specimen comprised CD4+ T cells sorted from PBMCs after roughly 18-hour stimulation, sampled from a patient who received antiretroviral therapy. These receptor sequences come from an adult man with HIV who was CMV-seropositive.

The chain employs TRBV11-2 and TRBJ2-1; 7 bases agree with TRBD2. Germline V gene data show CDR1 as SGHAT and CDR2 as FQNNGV. Trimming cost V 4 bases and J 2 bases; bases outside gene matches: 11. The CDR3 spans 17 residues. The CDR3 nucleotides are TGTGCCAGCAGCTCCCGTTCCCTAGGACTAGCCTACAATGAGCAGTTCTTC. Protein sequence: CASSSRSLGLAYNEQFF.

The gene calls are TRBV19 and TRBJ2-2; 8 bases agree with TRBD2. There are 16 residues in the CDR3. In germline, CDR1 is LNHDA, CDR2 SQIVND (reference sequence). V trimming: 4 bases; J trimming: 1 base; junction bases outside the gene matches: 5. CDR3 protein: CASSTPGLVNTGELFF. In nucleotides, the CDR3 is TGTGCCAGTAGTACCCCGGGACTAGTGAACACCGGGGAGCTGTTTTTT.

V usage is TRBV3-1 (or the pseudogene TRBV3-2) and J usage is TRBJ1-6; D may be TRBD1 (5 bases). Germline assignment: CDR1 LGHDT and CDR2 YNNKEL (reference sequence). The length of the CDR3 is 19 residues. V was cut by 0 bases and J by 5 bases, with 20 bases left in between. The CDR3 DNA follows: TGTGCCAGCAGCCAAGATCGATCGGTGGGGCGGGGCGATAATTCACCCCTCCACTTT. Translation: CASSQDRSVGRGDNSPLHF.

V gene TRBV18 combines with J gene TRBJ1-4, with a possible D match to TRBD1 (5 bases). The CDR3 has 15 amino acids. V shed 3 bases and J shed 8 bases, with 16 bases lying between them. CDR1 and CDR2 (germline): KGHSH, LQKENI. The CDR3, as DNA: TGTGCCAGCTCACCCGGGACGGCCCTAAGAGAAAAACTGTTTTTT. Its protein product is CASSPGTALREKLFF.

The rearrangement uses TRBV2 and TRBJ2-7; possible D gene TRBD1, 5 bases. Germline CDR1 is SNHLY and CDR2 is FYNNEI. V gave up 7 bases and J gave up 6 bases, with 10 bases separating them. This CDR3 has 11 residues. In nucleotides, the CDR3 is TGTGCCAGCAAGGTTGGGGCCGAGCAGTACTTC. It encodes CASKVGAEQYF. Supplemented by reference TRBV2 and TRBJ2-7, the full variable domain reads EPEVTQTPSHQVTQMGQEVILRCVPISNHLYFYWYRQILGQKVEFLVSFYNNEISEKSEIFDDQFSVERPDGSNFTLKIRSTKLEDSAMYFCASKVGAEQYFGPGTRLTVT.

This chain links TRBV29-1 with TRBJ1-1; D not certain. CDR3 length equals 12 residues. V lost 5 bases, J lost 0 bases, and 7 bases lay in between. The germline V gene encodes CDR1 SQVTM and CDR2 ANQGSEA. CDR3 in DNA: TGCAGCGTTCACAGATTGAACACTGAAGCTTTCTTT. Amino acid sequence: CSVHRLNTEAFF.

The chain combines TRBV10-3 with TRBJ2-2; D may be TRBD2 (5 bases). V was cut by 2 bases and J by 0 bases, with 7 bases left in between. CDR3 length equals 15 residues. Germline V gene data show CDR1 as ENHRY and CDR2 as SYGVKD. The chain's CDR3 is CAISEASSNTGELFF. The CDR3 DNA reads as TGTGCCATCAGTGAGGCTAGCTCGAACACCGGGGAGCTGTTTTTT.

This clone has only a few counts. This sequence joins TRBV13 and TRBJ1-2, with 12 positions matching TRBD1. Germline V CDR1 and CDR2: PRHDT, FYEKMQ (reference sequence). V lost 3 bases, J lost 8 bases, and 13 bases stayed unmatched. The length of the CDR3 is 17 residues. DNA of the CDR3: TGTGCCAGCAGCTTGGTCAAAGCCGGGACAGGGGGCGGGGGCTACACCTTC. Translating it yields CASSLVKAGTGGGGYTF. The whole variable domain, filled in from reference TRBV13 and TRBJ1-2, reads AAGVIQSPRHLIKEKRETATLKCYPIPRHDTVYWYQQGPGQDPQFLISFYEKMQSDKGSIPDRFSAQQFSDYHSELNMSSLELGDSALYFCASSLVKAGTGGGGYTFGSGTRLTVV.

Only one count was recorded for this clone. The chain links TRBV18 to TRBJ1-1, with TRBD1 matching 7 bases. From germline, CDR1 is KGHSH and CDR2 LQKENI. The V and J ends lost 5 bases and 7 bases, in that order; junction bases with no gene match: 1. This CDR3 region has 11 residues. For the CDR3, the DNA is TGTGCCAGCTCAGACAGGGTTGAAGCTTTCTTT. Its translation is CASSDRVEAFF. The whole variable domain, remainder taken from reference TRBV18 and TRBJ1-1, is NAGVMQNPRHLVRRRGQEARLRCSPMKGHSHVYWYRQLPEEGLKFMVYLQKENIIDESGMPKERFSAEFPKEGPSILRIQQVVRGDSAAYFCASSDRVEAFFGQGTRLTVV.

This chain joins TRBV28 and TRBJ1-3, with D maybe TRBD1 (5 bases). V lost 6 bases to trimming and J lost 0 bases, with 18 bases between them. Germline V gene data show CDR1 as MDHEN and CDR2 as SYDVKM. The CDR3 is 17 amino acids. The CDR3 loop is CASRPPSGTVSGNTIYF. CDR3 coding DNA: TGTGCCAGCAGACCGCCTTCCGGGACTGTCTCTGGAAACACCATATATTTT.

The CDR3 nucleotides read TGTGCCAGCAGCTTTGGGGCTAGCGCAGGGTCCTCCTACGAGCAGTACTTC. It encodes CASSFGASAGSSYEQYF. The rearrangement links TRBV12-1 to TRBJ2-7; the table's D call, TRBD2, has no DNA check behind it. TRBV12-1 is noted as a pseudogene. CDR3 length equals 17 residues.

The J gene is TRBJ2-6, the V gene TRBV6-1; 8 positions match TRBD1. CDR3 size: 17 residues. The V gene's germline CDR1 is MNHNS and CDR2 SASEGT. After removal of 4 bases from V and 0 bases from J, the junction contained 5 bases not matched to a gene. CDR3 region: CASSARQGSSGANVLTF. CDR3 bases: TGTGCCAGCAGTGCTCGACAGGGGAGCTCTGGGGCCAACGTCCTGACTTTC.

This rearrangement joins TRBV19 to TRBJ1-6; D is possibly TRBD1 (6 bases). This CDR3 has 14 amino acids. The V and J ends lost 5 bases and 5 bases respectively, with 10 bases between them. CDR1 and CDR2 from the germline V gene are LNHDA and SQIVND (reference sequence). The CDR3 here is CASSQGTNNSPLHF. The CDR3 nucleotides are TGTGCCAGTAGTCAAGGGACAAATAATTCACCCCTCCACTTT. Full variable domain (missing parts from reference TRBV19 and TRBJ1-6): DGGITQSPKYLFRKEGQNVTLSCEQNLNHDAMYWYRQDPGQGLRLIYYSQIVNDFQKGDIAEGYSVSREKKESFPLTVTSAQKNPTAFYLCASSQGTNNSPLHFGNGTRLTVT.

The V and J genes are TRBV29-1 and TRBJ2-7, with D perhaps being TRBD1 or TRBD2 (5 bases each). This CDR3 spans 12 amino acids. Germline CDR1 is SQVTM and CDR2 is ANQGSEA. Trimming cost V 4 bases and J 2 bases, with 9 bases left between them. The CDR3 is CSVVGVTYEQYF. The CDR3 region has the DNA TGCAGCGTTGTGGGGGTTACCTACGAGCAGTACTTC.

The chain carries TRBV13 and TRBJ2-7; 9 bases line up with TRBD2. Germline-derived CDR1 and CDR2 are PRHDT and FYEKMQ (reference sequence). The CDR3 consists of 14 residues. Losses at the gene ends were 6 bases for V and 2 bases for J; bases not matched to a gene: 5. This CDR3 reads CASRQRGAAYEQYF. CDR3 in DNA: TGTGCCAGCAGGCAGCGGGGGGCCGCCTACGAGCAGTACTTC. The whole variable domain, remainder taken from reference TRBV13 and TRBJ2-7, is AAGVIQSPRHLIKEKRETATLKCYPIPRHDTVYWYQQGPGQDPQFLISFYEKMQSDKGSIPDRFSAQQFSDYHSELNMSSLELGDSALYFCASRQRGAAYEQYFGPGTRLTVT.

The chain employs TRBV6-6 and TRBJ2-2; D perhaps matches TRBD1 (6 bases). Germline V gene data show CDR1 as MNHNY and CDR2 as SVGAGI (reference sequence). CDR3 length equals 16 residues. V lost 5 bases, J lost 7 bases, and 20 bases lay in between. The CDR3 DNA reads TGTGCCAGCAGTGGACCGGGACATCCGGCGGGCGGGGAGCTGTTTTTT. It translates to CASSGPGHPAGGELFF.

In this sample, this clone turned up once. The gene calls are TRBV19 and TRBJ1-2; 10 bases match TRBD1. CDR1 LNHDA and CDR2 SQIVND come from the germline V gene (reference sequence). The J segment lost 2 bases and the V segment lost 3 bases, leaving 9 bases of the junction unmatched. This CDR3 is built from 17 residues. CDR3 sequence reads: CASSILGTGAGNYGYTF. CDR3 sequence (DNA): TGTGCCAGTAGTATCTTGGGGACAGGGGCTGGAAACTATGGCTACACCTTC. Filled out from reference TRBV19 and TRBJ1-2, the complete variable domain reads DGGITQSPKYLFRKEGQNVTLSCEQNLNHDAMYWYRQDPGQGLRLIYYSQIVNDFQKGDIAEGYSVSREKKESFPLTVTSAQKNPTAFYLCASSILGTGAGNYGYTFGSGTRLTVV.

The chain carries TRBV6-1 and TRBJ1-5; TRBD1 agrees at 8 bases. With V trimmed by 1 base and J by 3 bases, 5 bases remained unmatched. Per germline, CDR1 MNHNS and CDR2 SASEGT. This CDR3 spans 16 amino acids. CDR3 nucleotides: TGTGCCAGCAGTGAAGGCTGGACAGGGATCAATCAGCCCCAGCATTTT. Protein sequence: CASSEGWTGINQPQHF.

The gene calls are TRBV6-5 and TRBJ2-6; tentative D call: TRBD2 (5 bases). The CDR3 runs 16 residues. The V gene lost 0 bases and the J gene lost 2 bases, with 8 bases spanning the gap. Per the germline V gene, CDR1 is MNHEY and CDR2 is SVGAGI. CDR3 bases: TGTGCCAGCAGTTACTCGAAGAGGGCTGGGGCCAACGTCCTGACTTTC. Amino acids: CASSYSKRAGANVLTF.

The chain couples TRBV6-6 to TRBJ2-2, with TRBD1 matching 7 bases. Germline CDR1 is MNHNY and CDR2 is SVGAGI (reference sequence). The CDR3 is 14 residues long. V gave up 6 bases and J gave up 6 bases; unmatched junction bases: 7. Here the CDR3 DNA reads TGTGCCAGCAGATCGACAGGGCCCGCCGGGGAGCTGTTTTTT. This translates into CASRSTGPAGELFF.

The rearrangement joins TRBV7-3 to TRBJ2-1; 10 bases match TRBD2. CDR1 is SGHTA, CDR2 FQGTGA, per germline. After removal of 3 bases from V and 7 bases from J, the junction contained 6 bases not matched to a gene. CDR3 length: 15 amino acids. The CDR3 loop is CASSLGWTSGNEQFF. Written as DNA, the CDR3 is TGTGCCAGCAGCTTGGGATGGACTAGCGGTAATGAGCAGTTCTTC.

By frequency in the sample, this clone is medium-sized. V and J are TRBV11-1 and TRBJ1-1; D gene unclear. The CDR3 totals 13 residues. The V gene lost 6 bases and the J gene lost 1 base, with 9 bases spanning the gap. Germline-derived CDR1 and CDR2 are SGHAT and FQDESV (reference sequence). The CDR3 nucleotides read TGTGCCAGCAGTGGTAACAGGAACACTGAAGCTTTCTTT. This encodes CASSGNRNTEAFF.